Described below is a single T cell receptor beta chain sequence and its context. Its antigen remains unidentified. A much bigger clone sits one base away, suggesting this may be a read error. This sample was taken from a study of T cell repertoires in cytomegalovirus infection (dated by TCRdb to the late 2010s). Study-level background: Alongside well-studied HLA-B-restricted epitopes, the peptide stimulations were aimed at recently identified HLA-C-restricted CMV epitopes, whose presentation resists viral immunomodulation. Donor HLA type was relevant to the analysis, as public TCR beta signatures indicated carriage of CMV infection together with the matching HLA type. Findings and caveats that apply to the study as a whole: The ex vivo response was dominated by HLA-C-restricted CMV-specific TCR beta clonotypes, and the single most frequent clonotype in two of eight donors was supplied by these HLA-C-restricted clonotypes. Cumulative frequency of public TCR beta family members discriminated carriers of CMV infection plus the relevant HLA type in this cohort and an independent approximately 400-donor cohort.

Inclusive of the bounding cysteine and phenylalanine, the CDR3 is 14 residues long. This entry keeps only the CDR3 DNA: 42 bases, framed from base 1. In the germline V gene, CDR1 corresponds to SGHVS and CDR2 to FQNEAQ. Sample treatment or condition, as interpreted from the label and publication: in vitro stimulation with specific CMV peptide epitopes to enrich CMV-specific T cells. Sequencing instrument: Illumina HiSeq 1500. TCRdb cleaned the public reads at Q25 with fastp, built clones with MiXCR and kept in-frame beta chains. Rows merge per CDR3 protein into single entries with the most common DNA and genes. The sample yields under 50,000 distinct CDR3 sequences; about a fifth were counted once. The top ten hold 85% to 90% of the sample.

This receptor chain uses TRBV7-8 and TRBJ1-2; no confident D gene assignment can be made. The specimen was CD8+ T cells from cultured PBMCs, collected from culture after CMV antigen stimulation. The sequence was collected from a human donor in good health (CMV status not recorded). Some clones in this sample may be carry-over from other donors' samples. The CDR3 reads CTSSLALSPLRYTF. The DNA reads TGTACCAGCAGCTTAGCATTGAGTCCTTTGCGCTACACCTTC.